The 4 T cell receptor beta chains listed next were all sequenced from one sample in a study of cytomegalovirus exposure and HLA in healthy donors. 60 Vbeta and 13 Jbeta primers were used in PCR. The table came from immunoSEQ multiplex PCR; TCRdb's copy has only in-frame clones and leaves some out. The table shows about 220,000 clones, with 82% occurring only once. Material: PBMCs. These receptors were obtained from a woman aged 40 to 50 in good health and CMV-seropositive.

The J gene is TRBJ1-2, the V gene TRBV19, with 7 bases identical to TRBD1. CDR1 LNHDA and CDR2 SQIVND come from the germline V gene (reference sequence). V shed 7 bases and J 4 bases; nucleotides not matched to a gene: 3. The CDR3 loop spans 12 amino acids. In nucleotides, the CDR3 is TGTGCCAGTACGGGACAGACCTATGGCTACACCTTC. Encoded protein: CASTGQTYGYTF.

This chain connects TRBV19 to TRBJ1-1; 7 nucleotides agree with TRBD1. V gave up 5 bases and J gave up 0 bases; unmatched junction bases: 6. The germline gives CDR1 LNHDA, CDR2 SQIVND (reference sequence). This CDR3 is 15 amino acids long. The CDR3: CASSVGTAMNTEAFF. The CDR3 bases are TGTGCCAGTAGTGTCGGGACAGCCATGAACACTGAAGCTTTCTTT.

The chain is built from TRBV4-3 and TRBJ2-2, with 8 bases identical to TRBD2. The length of the CDR3 is 18 residues. After removal of 0 bases from V and 0 bases from J, the junction contained 6 bases not matched to a gene. Germline CDR1 is LGHNA and CDR2 is YSLEER. CDR3 nucleotide sequence: TGCGCCAGCAGCCAAGAGATTAGCGGGACTGCGAACACCGGGGAGCTGTTTTTT. Translated, it gives CASSQEISGTANTGELFF.

The chain uses TRBV29-1 and TRBJ1-4, with 7 positions matching TRBD1. The junction had 1 base not matched to a gene; V was cut back by 5 bases and J by 1 base. This CDR3 comprises 13 residues. Germline V gene lookup returns CDR1 SQVTM and CDR2 ANQGSEA. The CDR3 coding sequence is TGCAGCGTTCAGGGGGTAACTAATGAAAAACTGTTTTTT. Its protein product is CSVQGVTNEKLFF.